This T cell receptor beta chain was recorded in a study of blood T cell repertoires in COVID-19. Whole-study context: Collection of acute and convalescent COVID-19 samples took place in the United States, Italy and Spain. PBMCs, B-cell-depleted T cells, or T cells provided the cDNA or gDNA that made up the material.

This clone has more than one count but fewer than ten. This same CDR3 is encoded by further DNA sequences in the sample. Germline CDR1 is SGHRS and CDR2 is YFSETQ. V was trimmed by 4 bases and J by 4 bases, leaving 11 bases between them. The CDR3 is made up of 13 amino acids. The authors' processing: Estimation of nucleated cell counts was performed using reference gene primer amplification. TCRdb's table, derived via immunoSEQ multiplex PCR, lists solely in-frame clones and lacks some. V and J calls and clone size are given by that table; D and trimming were obtained from the DNA. The sample lists 270,000 or so clones; approximately 90% were seen once.

Sequencing was carried out using peripheral blood. The clonotype was recovered from a middle-aged man with acute or convalescent COVID-19. V gene TRBV5-1 combines with J gene TRBJ1-1; possibly TRBD1 for D (5 bases). Here the CDR3 DNA reads TGCGCCAGCAGCCTGACGGGGGGCACTGAAGCTTTCTTT. Amino acids: CASSLTGGTEAFF.